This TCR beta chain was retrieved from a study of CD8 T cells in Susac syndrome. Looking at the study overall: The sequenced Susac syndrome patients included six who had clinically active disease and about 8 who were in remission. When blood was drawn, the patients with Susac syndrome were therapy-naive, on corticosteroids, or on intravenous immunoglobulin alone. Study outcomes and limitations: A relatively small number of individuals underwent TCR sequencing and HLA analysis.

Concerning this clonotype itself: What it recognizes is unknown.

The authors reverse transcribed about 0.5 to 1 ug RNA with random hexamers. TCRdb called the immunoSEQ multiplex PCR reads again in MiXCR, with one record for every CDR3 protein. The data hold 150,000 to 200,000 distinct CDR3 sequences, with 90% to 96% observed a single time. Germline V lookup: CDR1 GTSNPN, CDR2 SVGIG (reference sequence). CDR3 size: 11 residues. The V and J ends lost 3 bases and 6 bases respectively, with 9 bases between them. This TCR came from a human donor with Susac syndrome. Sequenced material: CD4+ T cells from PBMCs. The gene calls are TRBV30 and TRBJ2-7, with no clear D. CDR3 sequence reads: CAWRDGFEQYF. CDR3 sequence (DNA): TGTGCCTGGAGGGACGGGTTCGAGCAGTACTTC.